The T cell receptor (beta chain) under discussion was sequenced for a study of CD8 T cells in ankylosing spondylitis. TCRdb called the 5' RACE reads again in MiXCR, with one record for every CDR3 protein. The sample gives 250,000 or so distinct CDR3 sequences, more than 20% of which show up once; 0.61% is in the top ten. The CDR3 contains 15 residues. The V gene's germline CDR1 is SGHVS and CDR2 FQNEAQ. Trimming stripped 2 bases from V and 3 bases from J, with 11 bases between. The sequence derives from a male donor with ankylosing spondylitis or in good health (not recorded which). Sequencing was done on a sample of blood, either unsorted or a sorted T cell fraction (not recorded which). V gene TRBV7-8 combines with J gene TRBJ2-1; D may be TRBD1 (6 bases). CDR3: CASSLSGQSYNEQFF. CDR3 DNA sequence: TGTGCCAGCAGCTTATCGGGACAAAGCTACAATGAGCAGTTCTTC.